The clone carrying this T cell receptor (beta chain) is a singleton in its sample. The data stem from a study of blood T cell repertoires in COVID-19. Background on the study: Donors in the United States, Italy and Spain gave samples during acute or convalescent COVID-19. PBMCs, B-cell-depleted T cells, or T cells were the source of the cDNA or gDNA that made up the material.

The data were produced by immunoSEQ multiplex PCR, yet TCRdb's version contains in-frame clones alone and is incomplete. The repertoire holds 380,000 or so clones, with 80% to 90% as singletons. Recruited during active infection, patients (from Seattle) were subsequently followed longitudinally. The germline V and J ends were trimmed by 0 bases and 3 bases, with 10 bases remaining between them. CDR3 size: 15 residues. Germline-derived CDR1 and CDR2 are KGHSH and LQKENI. The sequenced sample consisted of peripheral blood. The receptor's source is an older woman with COVID-19, enrolled during active disease. This chain joins TRBV18 and TRBJ2-3; perhaps TRBD2 as D (7 bases). CDR3 sequence: CASSPPGGGTDTQYF. CDR3 in DNA: TGTGCCAGCTCACCACCGGGAGGGGGGACAGATACGCAGTATTTT.